This T cell receptor (beta chain) was recorded in a study of Graves' ophthalmopathy and Graves' hyperthyroidism. Newly diagnosed hyperthyroidism donors, aged 18 to 65, duration under 2 months. CDR3 size: 14 residues. The ends lost 6 bases at V and 3 bases at J; junction bases unmatched: 7. Germline V gives CDR1 DFQATT, CDR2 SNEGSKA (reference sequence). The sequenced template was RNA, covering the TCR beta CDR3 region. An opening RT-PCR round employed HTBI primers and preceded a second-round multiplex PCR. TCRdb recomputed calls from the multiplex PCR reads with MiXCR, one row per CDR3 protein. The sample consists of just over 600,000 distinct CDR3 sequences, roughly 20% of them appearing once. There are many counts of this clonotype.

The receptor was isolated from a young woman with stable Graves' hyperthyroidism. Some clones in this sample may be carry-over from other donors' samples. V and J are TRBV20-1 and TRBJ2-7, with 11 bases that match TRBD2. Sequenced: peripheral blood. CDR3 DNA: TGCAGTGCCCAACCCGGGACTAGCGGCTACGAGCAGTACTTC. Protein product: CSAQPGTSGYEQYF.